This TCR beta chain was observed in a study of siplizumab effects on memory and regulatory T cells. This CDR3 is built from 13 residues. V was cut by 7 bases and J by 7 bases, with 13 bases left in between. Per the germline V gene, CDR1 is SNHLY and CDR2 is FYNNEI. The study's findings and limits: With siplizumab, Treg-derived clones averaged approximately 66% of mappable alloreactive CD4+ clones, versus approximately 29% in controls.

As concerns this clone: Its antigen is not known.

Data came from immunoSEQ multiplex PCR; TCRdb stores just in-frame clones and leaves some out. The top ten hold around 11% of the sample, which has 95,000 to 100,000 clones, about nine tenths seen once. This chain connects TRBV2 to TRBJ1-4, with a tentative D call TRBD1 (5 bases). This TCR derives from a human donor in good health. Sequencing was done on a sample of non-Treg CD4+ T cells sorted from blood. The CDR3 protein is CASMSRGFEKLFF. The CDR3 nucleotides read TGTGCCAGCATGTCTCGGGGGTTTGAAAAACTGTTTTTT.